This TCR beta chain was identified in a study of shared clonotypes between healthy human individuals. General study points: The small donor group covered limited genetic and exposure diversity.

In regard to this clone: The antigen is undetermined. Other nucleotide sequences from this sample produce the same CDR3.

Unmatched junction bases numbered 5, after V lost 4 bases and J lost 5 bases. Germline V gives CDR1 SGHRS, CDR2 YFSETQ. The CDR3 runs to 14 residues. Profiling relied on immunoSEQ multiplex PCR, and the TCRdb table lists in-frame clones only, not all of them. The sample has about 1 million clones; about 80% are singletons. This sequence joins TRBV5-1 and TRBJ1-5; 8 bases agree with TRBD1. The sequence was obtained from a man between 18 and 29 years old in good health. Some clones in this sample may be carry-over from other donors' samples. Sequenced input: memory CD4+ T cells from PBMCs. Subset specified: CD45RA-negative fraction. CDR3 loop: CASSPDRADQPQHF. The CDR3 bases are TGCGCCAGCAGCCCGGACAGGGCGGATCAGCCCCAGCATTTT.